What follows are 12 T cell receptor beta chains derived from one specimen sequenced in a study of T-cell reconstitution after alpha-beta-depleted transplantation in children. Construction of the TCRbeta library involved unique molecular identifiers. TCRdb used MiXCR to reprocess the PCR reads, holding one entry per CDR3 protein. The table has around 100,000 distinct CDR3 sequences, 10% seen once. The material was PBMCs, obtained before TCRalphabeta/CD19-depleted stem cell transplant. These receptor sequences come from a boy younger than 10 with acute lymphoblastic leukemia, due to receive a stem cell transplant.

This clonotype has a count of ten or more. CDR3 loop: CASSSSTGNYEQYF. In DNA form, the CDR3 reads TGTGCCAGCAGTTCATCGACAGGGAACTACGAGCAGTACTTC. The chain uses TRBV27 and TRBJ2-7; 7 bases are a match to TRBD1. The germline V gene encodes CDR1 MNHEY and CDR2 SMNVEV (reference sequence). V lost 4 bases to trimming and J lost 3 bases; unmatched junction nucleotides: 6. This CDR3 region has 14 residues.

The V gene is TRBV6-1, the J gene TRBJ1-1; D uncertain. V lost 7 bases to trimming and J lost 1 base, with 16 bases between them. This CDR3 is built from 15 residues. Germline-derived CDR1 and CDR2 are MNHNS and SASEGT. DNA of the CDR3: TGTGCCAGCAAGAAACCCGGAGTTACGAACACTGAAGCTTTCTTT. It translates to CASKKPGVTNTEAFF.

This rearrangement joins TRBV20-1 to TRBJ1-5, with D uncertain. Per the germline V gene, CDR1 is DFQATT and CDR2 is SNEGSKA (reference sequence). V was pared by 0 bases and J by 5 bases, with 20 bases between. CDR3 size: 17 residues. In DNA, the CDR3 is TGCAGTGCTAGAGAACGACCCGCGACAAGGGATGATCAGCCCCAGCATTTT. Translating it yields CSARERPATRDDQPQHF.

The chain has TRBV6-1 and TRBJ2-6; D gene unclear. Trimming took off 7 bases at V and 3 bases at J, with 13 bases between the two ends. From germline, CDR1 is MNHNS and CDR2 SASEGT. The CDR3 length is 15 residues. The CDR3 DNA is TGTGCCAGCACTGTGGTAATCGGTGGGGCCAACGTCCTGACTTTC. Encoded protein: CASTVVIGGANVLTF.

This clonotype was recorded only once. No conserved phenylalanine or tryptophan is present at the end of the CDR3, so a read error is the likely explanation. This chain joins TRBV6-5 and TRBJ1-6; D call uncertain. CDR3 length: 15 residues. From germline, CDR1 is MNHEY and CDR2 SVGAGI. Trimming took off 2 bases at V and 11 bases at J, with 16 bases between the two ends. CDR3 DNA sequence: TGTGCCAGCAGTTACACGGCAGGCCTCATAGCACCCCTCCACCTT. Translation gives CASSYTAGLIAPLHL.

This clonotype has ten or more counts. The chain couples TRBV20-1 to TRBJ2-1; D unresolved. Germline CDR1 and CDR2: DFQATT and SNEGSKA (reference sequence). V gave up 5 bases and J gave up 0 bases, with 14 bases separating them. The CDR3 consists of 15 residues. The CDR3 bases are TGCAGTGCTCCACAGTCCCCAAGCTCCTACAATGAGCAGTTCTTC. Translated, it gives CSAPQSPSSYNEQFF.

This clonotype was detected many times. This chain links TRBV12-3 or TRBV12-4 with TRBJ2-4, with TRBD2 as a possible D gene (6 bases). The CDR3 runs to 13 residues. Trimming took off 7 bases at V and 3 bases at J, with 10 bases between the two ends. Written as DNA, the CDR3 is TGTGCCAGCAACACGGGACTCAAAAACATTCAGTACTTC. Protein product: CASNTGLKNIQYF.

This clonotype was counted only a few times. The gene calls are TRBV20-1 and TRBJ2-1; the match to TRBD2 covers 7 bases. Looked up from germline, CDR1 is DFQATT and CDR2 is SNEGSKA (reference sequence). Losses at the gene ends were 3 bases for V and 12 bases for J; bases not matched to a gene: 11. The CDR3 is made up of 13 amino acids. The CDR3 coding sequence is TGCAGTGCTAGTAAAGGGACTACTCTGGTGCAGTTCTTC. This translates into CSASKGTTLVQFF.

The chain employs TRBV12-3 or TRBV12-4 and TRBJ2-7, with 10 bases matching TRBD2. The junction had 4 bases not matched to a gene; V was cut back by 1 base and J by 10 bases. This CDR3 is 13 amino acids long. CDR3 sequence: CASSLGLAGAQYF. CDR3 in DNA: TGTGCCAGCAGTTTAGGGCTAGCGGGGGCCCAGTACTTC.

On this clonotype itself: This may be a read error, as it is one base from a much larger clone. This chain uses TRBV20-1 with TRBJ2-2, with D uncertain. The CDR3 length is 13 residues. CDR1 is DFQATT and CDR2 is SNEGSKA in the germline V gene (reference sequence). The CDR3 DNA is TGCGGTGCTAGAGATAGCAACACCGGGGAGCTGTTTTTT. Its translation is CGARDSNTGELFF.

This clonotype has more than one count but fewer than ten. This chain links TRBV12-3 or TRBV12-4 with TRBJ1-1; a weak D match, TRBD1 (5 bases). Trimming removed 2 bases from V and 5 bases from J, with 15 bases in between. The CDR3 consists of 15 residues. The DNA for the CDR3 is TGTGCCAGCAGTTTAAGTGAGGGACGTAAGACTGAAGCTTTCTTT. This encodes CASSLSEGRKTEAFF.

CDR3 DNA: TGCAGCGCTCTCGTTCTGGGGGGTGGTGGTGAAGCTTTCTTT. Residues: CSALVLGGGGEAFF. The chain combines TRBV29-1 with TRBJ1-1; D may be TRBD1 (5 bases). The CDR3 consists of 14 residues. In germline, CDR1 is SQVTM, CDR2 ANQGSEA. The germline V and J ends were trimmed by 7 bases and 7 bases, with 22 bases remaining between them.